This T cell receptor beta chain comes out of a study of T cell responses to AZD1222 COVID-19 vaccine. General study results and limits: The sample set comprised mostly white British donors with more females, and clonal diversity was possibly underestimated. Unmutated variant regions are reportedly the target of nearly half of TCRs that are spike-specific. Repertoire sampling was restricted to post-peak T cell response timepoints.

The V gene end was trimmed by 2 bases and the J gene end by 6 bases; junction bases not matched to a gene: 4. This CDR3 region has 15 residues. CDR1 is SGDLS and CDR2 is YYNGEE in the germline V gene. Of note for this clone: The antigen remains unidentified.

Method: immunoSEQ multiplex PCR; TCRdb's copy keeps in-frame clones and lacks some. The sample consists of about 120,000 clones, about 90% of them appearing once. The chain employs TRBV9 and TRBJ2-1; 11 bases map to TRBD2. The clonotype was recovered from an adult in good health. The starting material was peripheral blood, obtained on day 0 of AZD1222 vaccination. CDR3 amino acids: CASSVSGGAGNEQFF. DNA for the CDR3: TGTGCCAGCAGCGTTAGCGGGGGGGCGGGCAATGAGCAGTTCTTC.